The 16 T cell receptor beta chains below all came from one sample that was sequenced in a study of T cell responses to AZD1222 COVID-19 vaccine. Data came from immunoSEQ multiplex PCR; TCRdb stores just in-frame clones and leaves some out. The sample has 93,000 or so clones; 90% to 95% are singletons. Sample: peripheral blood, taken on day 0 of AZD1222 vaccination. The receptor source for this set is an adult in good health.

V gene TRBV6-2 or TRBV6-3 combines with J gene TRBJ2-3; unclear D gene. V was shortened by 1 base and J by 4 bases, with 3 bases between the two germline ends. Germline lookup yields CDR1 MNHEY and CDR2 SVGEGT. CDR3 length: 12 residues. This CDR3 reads CASSYYPDTQYF. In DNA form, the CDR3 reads TGTGCCAGCAGTTACTATCCAGATACGCAGTATTTT.

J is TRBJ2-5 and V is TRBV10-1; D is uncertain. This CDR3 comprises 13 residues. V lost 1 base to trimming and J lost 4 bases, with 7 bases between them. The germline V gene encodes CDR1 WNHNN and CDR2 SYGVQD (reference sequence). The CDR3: CASSELRGETQYF. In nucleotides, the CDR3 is TGCGCCAGCAGTGAGTTGAGAGGAGAGACCCAGTACTTC.

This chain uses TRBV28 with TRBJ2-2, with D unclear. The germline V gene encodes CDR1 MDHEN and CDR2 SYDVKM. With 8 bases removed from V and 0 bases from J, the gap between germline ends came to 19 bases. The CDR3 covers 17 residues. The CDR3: CASEVGTLEPNTGELFF. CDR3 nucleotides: TGTGCCAGCGAGGTCGGAACTCTGGAGCCGAACACCGGGGAGCTGTTTTTT.

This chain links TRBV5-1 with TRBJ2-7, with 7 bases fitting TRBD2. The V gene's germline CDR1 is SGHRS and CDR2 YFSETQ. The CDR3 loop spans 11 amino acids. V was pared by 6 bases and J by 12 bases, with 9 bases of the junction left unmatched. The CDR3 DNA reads TGCGCCAGCAATTCCGGGCGGGGGTTGTACTTC. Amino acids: CASNSGRGLYF.

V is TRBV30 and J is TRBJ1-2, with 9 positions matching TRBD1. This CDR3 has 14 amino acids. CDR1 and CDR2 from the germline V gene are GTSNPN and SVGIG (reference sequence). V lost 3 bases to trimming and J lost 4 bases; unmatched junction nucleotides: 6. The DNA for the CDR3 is TGTGCCTGGAGAAGGACAGGGGACTCCTATGGCTACACCTTC. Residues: CAWRRTGDSYGYTF.

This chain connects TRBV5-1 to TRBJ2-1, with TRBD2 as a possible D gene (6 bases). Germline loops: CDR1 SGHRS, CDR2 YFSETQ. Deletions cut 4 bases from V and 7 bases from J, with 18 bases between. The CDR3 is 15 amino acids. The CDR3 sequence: CASSRSGSNVNEQFF. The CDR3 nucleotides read TGCGCCAGCAGCCGTTCCGGGAGCAATGTTAATGAGCAGTTCTTC.

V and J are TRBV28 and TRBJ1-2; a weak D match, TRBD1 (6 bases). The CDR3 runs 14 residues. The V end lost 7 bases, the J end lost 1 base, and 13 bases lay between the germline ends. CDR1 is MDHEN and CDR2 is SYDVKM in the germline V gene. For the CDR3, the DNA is TGTGCCAGCAACCCATCGGACAGTAACTATGGCTACACCTTC. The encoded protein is CASNPSDSNYGYTF.

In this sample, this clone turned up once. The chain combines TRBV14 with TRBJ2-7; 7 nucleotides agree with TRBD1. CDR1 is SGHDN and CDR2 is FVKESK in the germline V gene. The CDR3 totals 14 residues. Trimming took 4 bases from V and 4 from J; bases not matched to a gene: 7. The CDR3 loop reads CASSLTGQQYEQYF. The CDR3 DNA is TGTGCCAGCAGCCTAACGGGACAGCAATACGAGCAGTACTTC.

Here the CDR3 DNA reads TGTGCCAGCAGCCTCGGGGGGACGGTAAACATTCAGTACTTC. This sequence encodes CASSLGGTVNIQYF. This sequence joins TRBV7-2 and TRBJ2-4; 7 nucleotides align to TRBD2. The CDR3 contains 14 residues. After removal of 5 bases from V and 6 bases from J, the junction contained 7 bases not matched to a gene. CDR1 SGHTA and CDR2 FQGNSA come from the germline V gene.

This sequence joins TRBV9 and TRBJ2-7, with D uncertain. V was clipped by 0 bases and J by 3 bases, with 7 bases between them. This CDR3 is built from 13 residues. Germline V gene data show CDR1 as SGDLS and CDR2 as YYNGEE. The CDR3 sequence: CASSVGNHYEQYF. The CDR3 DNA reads TGTGCCAGCAGCGTAGGAAACCACTACGAGCAGTACTTC.

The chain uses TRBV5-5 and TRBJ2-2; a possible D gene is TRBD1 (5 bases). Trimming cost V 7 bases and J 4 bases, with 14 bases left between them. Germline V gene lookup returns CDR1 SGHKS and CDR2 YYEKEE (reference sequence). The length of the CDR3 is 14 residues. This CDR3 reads CASASKQVTGELFF. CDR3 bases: TGTGCCAGCGCCTCGAAACAGGTCACCGGGGAGCTGTTTTTT. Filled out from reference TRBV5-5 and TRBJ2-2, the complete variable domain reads DAGVTQSPTHLIKTRGQQVTLRCSPISGHKSVSWYQQVLGQGPQFIFQYYEKEERGRGNFPDRFSARQFPNYSSELNVNALLLGDSALYLCASASKQVTGELFFGEGSRLTVL.

The CDR3 sequence is CASRMFQGANSPLHF. The DNA of the CDR3 is TGTGCCAGCAGGATGTTTCAGGGGGCAAATTCACCCCTCCACTTT. V and J are TRBV6-5 and TRBJ1-6; 8 nucleotides agree with TRBD1. This CDR3 has 15 residues. With 6 bases clipped from V and 7 bases from J, the junction kept 8 bases outside the gene matches. Germline-derived CDR1 and CDR2 are MNHEY and SVGAGI.

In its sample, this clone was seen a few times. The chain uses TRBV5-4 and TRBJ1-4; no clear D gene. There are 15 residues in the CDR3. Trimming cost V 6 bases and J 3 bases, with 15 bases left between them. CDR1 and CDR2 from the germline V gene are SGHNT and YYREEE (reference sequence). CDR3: CASKKSVLPNEKLFF. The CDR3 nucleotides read TGTGCCAGCAAAAAATCGGTTCTTCCTAATGAAAAACTGTTTTTT.

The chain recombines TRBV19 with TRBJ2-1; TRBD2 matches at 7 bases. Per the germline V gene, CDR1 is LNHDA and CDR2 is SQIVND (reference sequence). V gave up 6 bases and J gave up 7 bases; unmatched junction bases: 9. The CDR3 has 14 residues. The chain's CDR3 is CASREAGLSNEQFF. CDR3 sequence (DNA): TGTGCCAGTAGGGAAGCGGGATTGAGTAATGAGCAGTTCTTC.

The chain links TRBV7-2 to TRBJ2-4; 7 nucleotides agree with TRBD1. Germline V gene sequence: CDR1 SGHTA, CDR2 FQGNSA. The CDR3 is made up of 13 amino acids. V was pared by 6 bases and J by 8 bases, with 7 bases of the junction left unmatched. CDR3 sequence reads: CASRKTGTDIQYF. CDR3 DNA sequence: TGTGCCAGCAGGAAGACAGGGACGGACATTCAGTACTTC.

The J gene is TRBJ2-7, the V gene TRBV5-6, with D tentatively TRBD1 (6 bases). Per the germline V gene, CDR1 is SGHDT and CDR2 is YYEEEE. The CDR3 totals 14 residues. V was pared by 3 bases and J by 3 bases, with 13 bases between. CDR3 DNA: TGTGCCAGCAGCTGGACCGGGACATACTACGAGCAGTACTTC. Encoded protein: CASSWTGTYYEQYF.